This record concerns one T cell receptor (beta chain) sequence. V lost 1 base to trimming and J lost 2 bases; unmatched junction nucleotides: 4. This CDR3 contains 16 residues. Germline V CDR1 and CDR2: MGHRA, YSYEKL. Clones were sequenced by immunoSEQ multiplex PCR, and TCRdb holds only the in-frame ones, with some missing. The table shows about 64,000 clones, with roughly 92% occurring only once. This specimen comes from a study of T cell changes during pregnancy in multiple sclerosis. V gene TRBV4-1 combines with J gene TRBJ2-3, with 9 bases aligning to TRBD2. Sequences were derived from peripheral blood, sampled in the second trimester of pregnancy. The TCR originated in a female donor with multiple sclerosis, enrolled in a pregnancy study. CDR3 bases: TGCGCCAGCAGCCAAGCTAGCGGGATCCTCACAGATACGCAGTATTTT. Amino acids: CASSQASGILTDTQYF.